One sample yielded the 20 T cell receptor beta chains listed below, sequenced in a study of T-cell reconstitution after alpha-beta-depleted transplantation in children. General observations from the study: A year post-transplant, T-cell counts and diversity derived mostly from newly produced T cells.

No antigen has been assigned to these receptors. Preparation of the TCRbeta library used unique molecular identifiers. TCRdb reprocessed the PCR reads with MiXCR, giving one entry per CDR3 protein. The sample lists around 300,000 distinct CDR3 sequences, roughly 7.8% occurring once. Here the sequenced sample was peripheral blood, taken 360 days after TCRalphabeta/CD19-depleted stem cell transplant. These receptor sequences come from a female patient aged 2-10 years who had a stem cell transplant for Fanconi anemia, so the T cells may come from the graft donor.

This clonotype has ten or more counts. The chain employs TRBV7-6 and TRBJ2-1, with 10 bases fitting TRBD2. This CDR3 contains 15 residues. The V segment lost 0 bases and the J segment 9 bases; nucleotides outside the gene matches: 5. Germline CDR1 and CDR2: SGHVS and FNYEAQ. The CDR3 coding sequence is TGTGCCAGCAGCTTAGCGCGAGCGGGAGGGTTTGAGCAGTTCTTC. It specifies CASSLARAGGFEQFF.

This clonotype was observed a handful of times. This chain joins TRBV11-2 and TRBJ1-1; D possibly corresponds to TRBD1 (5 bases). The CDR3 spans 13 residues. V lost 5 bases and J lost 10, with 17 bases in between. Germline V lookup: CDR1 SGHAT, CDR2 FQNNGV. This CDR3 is CASSKSTGRGAFF. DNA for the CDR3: TGTGCCAGCAGCAAATCAACAGGAAGAGGAGCTTTCTTT.

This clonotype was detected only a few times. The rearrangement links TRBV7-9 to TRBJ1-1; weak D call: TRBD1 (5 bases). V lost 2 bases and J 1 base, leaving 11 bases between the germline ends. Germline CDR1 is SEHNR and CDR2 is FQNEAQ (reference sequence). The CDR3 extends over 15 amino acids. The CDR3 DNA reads TGTGCCAGCAGCTTATGGGGGTTAGGGAACACTGAAGCTTTCTTT. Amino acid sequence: CASSLWGLGNTEAFF.

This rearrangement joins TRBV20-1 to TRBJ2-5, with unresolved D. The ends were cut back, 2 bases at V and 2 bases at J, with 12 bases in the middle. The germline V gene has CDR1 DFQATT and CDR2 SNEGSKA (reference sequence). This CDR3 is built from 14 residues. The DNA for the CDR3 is TGCAGTGCTAGAAAAGTCCTAGGGCAAGAGACCCAGTACTTC. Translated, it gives CSARKVLGQETQYF.

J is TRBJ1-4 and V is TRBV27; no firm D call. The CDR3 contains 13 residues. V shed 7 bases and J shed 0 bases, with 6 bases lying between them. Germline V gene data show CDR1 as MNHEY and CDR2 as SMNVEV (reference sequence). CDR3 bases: TGTGCCAGCAAATCTGCAACTAATGAAAAACTGTTTTTT. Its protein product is CASKSATNEKLFF.

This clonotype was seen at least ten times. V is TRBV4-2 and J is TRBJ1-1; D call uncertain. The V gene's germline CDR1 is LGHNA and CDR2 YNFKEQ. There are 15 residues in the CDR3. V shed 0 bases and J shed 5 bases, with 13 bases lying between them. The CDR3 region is CASSQDRASGTEAFF. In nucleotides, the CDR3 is TGTGCCAGCAGCCAAGATCGAGCTTCCGGGACTGAAGCTTTCTTT.

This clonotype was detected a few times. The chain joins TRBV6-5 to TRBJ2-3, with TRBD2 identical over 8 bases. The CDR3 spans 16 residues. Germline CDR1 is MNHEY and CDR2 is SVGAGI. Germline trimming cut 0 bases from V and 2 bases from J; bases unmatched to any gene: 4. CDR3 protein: CASSYSAGGYTDTQYF. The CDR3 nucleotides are TGTGCCAGCAGTTACTCGGCGGGGGGCTACACAGATACGCAGTATTTT.

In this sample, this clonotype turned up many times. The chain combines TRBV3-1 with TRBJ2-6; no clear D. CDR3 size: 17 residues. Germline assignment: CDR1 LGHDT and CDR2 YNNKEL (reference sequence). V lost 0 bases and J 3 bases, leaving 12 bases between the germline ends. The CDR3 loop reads CASSQDFSRGGANVLTF. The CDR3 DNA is TGTGCCAGCAGCCAAGATTTCTCCCGCGGTGGGGCCAACGTCCTGACTTTC. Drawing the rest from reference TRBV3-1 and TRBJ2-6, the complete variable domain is DTAVSQTPKYLVTQMGNDKSIKCEQNLGHDTMYWYKQDSKKFLKIMFSYNNKELIINETVPNRFSPKSPDKAHLNLHINSLELGDSAVYFCASSQDFSRGGANVLTFGAGSRLTVL.

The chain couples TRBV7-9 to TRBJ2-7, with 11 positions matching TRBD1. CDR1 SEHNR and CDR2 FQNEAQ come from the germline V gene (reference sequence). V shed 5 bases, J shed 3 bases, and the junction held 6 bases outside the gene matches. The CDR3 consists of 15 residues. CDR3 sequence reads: CASSLGTGGGYEQYF. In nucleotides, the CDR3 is TGTGCCAGCAGCCTCGGGACAGGGGGAGGCTACGAGCAGTACTTC.

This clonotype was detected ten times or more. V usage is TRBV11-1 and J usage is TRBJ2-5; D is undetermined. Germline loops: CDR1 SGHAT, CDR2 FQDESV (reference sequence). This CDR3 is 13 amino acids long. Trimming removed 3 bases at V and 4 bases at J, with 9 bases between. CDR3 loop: CASSFTLGETQYF. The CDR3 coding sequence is TGTGCCAGCAGCTTCACTCTAGGAGAGACCCAGTACTTC.

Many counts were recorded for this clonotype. The CDR3 is CASSRTGYEQFF. CDR3 DNA sequence: TGTGCCAGCAGCCGGACAGGGTATGAGCAGTTCTTC. V gene TRBV12-3 or TRBV12-4 combines with J gene TRBJ2-1; TRBD1 matches at 8 bases. V lost 6 bases, J lost 8 bases, and 3 bases stayed unmatched. This CDR3 spans 12 amino acids.

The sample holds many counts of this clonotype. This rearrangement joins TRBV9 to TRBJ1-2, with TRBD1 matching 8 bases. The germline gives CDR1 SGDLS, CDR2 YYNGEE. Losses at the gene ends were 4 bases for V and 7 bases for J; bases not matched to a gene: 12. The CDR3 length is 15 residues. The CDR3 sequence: CASSPTPDRVSGYTF. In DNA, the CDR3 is TGTGCCAGCAGCCCTACCCCGGACAGGGTTAGTGGCTACACCTTC.

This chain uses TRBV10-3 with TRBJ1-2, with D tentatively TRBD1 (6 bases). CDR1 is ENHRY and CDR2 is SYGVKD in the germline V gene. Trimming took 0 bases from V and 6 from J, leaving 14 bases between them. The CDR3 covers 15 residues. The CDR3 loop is CAISESRGEKNGYTF. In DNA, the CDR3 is TGTGCCATCAGTGAGTCAAGGGGGGAGAAGAATGGCTACACCTTC.

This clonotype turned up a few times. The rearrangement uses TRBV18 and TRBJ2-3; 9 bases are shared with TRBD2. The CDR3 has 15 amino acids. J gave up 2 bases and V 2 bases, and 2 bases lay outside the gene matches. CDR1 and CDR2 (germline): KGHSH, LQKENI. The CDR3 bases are TGTGCCAGCTCACCATCTAGCGGGGCCACAGATACGCAGTATTTT. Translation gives CASSPSSGATDTQYF.

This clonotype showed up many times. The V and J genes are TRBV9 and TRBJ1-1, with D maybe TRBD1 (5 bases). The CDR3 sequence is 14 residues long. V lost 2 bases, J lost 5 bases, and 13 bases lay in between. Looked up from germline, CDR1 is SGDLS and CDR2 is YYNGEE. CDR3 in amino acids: CASSVTSGNTEAFF. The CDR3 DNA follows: TGTGCCAGCAGCGTTACCTCAGGGAATACTGAAGCTTTCTTT. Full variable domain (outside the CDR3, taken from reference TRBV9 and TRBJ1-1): DSGVTQTPKHLITATGQRVTLRCSPRSGDLSVYWYQQSLDQGLQFLIQYYNGEERAKGNILERFSAQQFPDLHSELNLSSLELGDSALYFCASSVTSGNTEAFFGQGTRLTVV.

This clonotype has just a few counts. The CDR3 DNA reads TGTGCCAGCAGCTTTTGGAGCGGGGAAAAGTTCTTC. As protein: CASSFWSGEKFF. The chain recombines TRBV11-2 with TRBJ2-1; 7 bases line up with TRBD2. Germline V gene sequence: CDR1 SGHAT, CDR2 FQNNGV. The CDR3 extends over 12 amino acids. Trimming took 3 bases from V and 14 from J; bases not matched to a gene: 7.

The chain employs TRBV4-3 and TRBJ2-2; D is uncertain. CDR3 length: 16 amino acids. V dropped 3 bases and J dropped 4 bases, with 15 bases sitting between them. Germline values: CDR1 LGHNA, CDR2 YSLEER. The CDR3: CASSHYADGITGELFF. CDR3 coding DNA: TGCGCCAGCAGCCATTACGCGGACGGTATCACCGGGGAGCTGTTTTTT.

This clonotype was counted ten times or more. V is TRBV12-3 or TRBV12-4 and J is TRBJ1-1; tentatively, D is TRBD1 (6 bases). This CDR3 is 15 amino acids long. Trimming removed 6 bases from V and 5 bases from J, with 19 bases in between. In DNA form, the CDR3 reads TGTGCCAGCAGCCTAAACCCGGGGGCAAGGACTGAAGCTTTCTTT. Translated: CASSLNPGARTEAFF.

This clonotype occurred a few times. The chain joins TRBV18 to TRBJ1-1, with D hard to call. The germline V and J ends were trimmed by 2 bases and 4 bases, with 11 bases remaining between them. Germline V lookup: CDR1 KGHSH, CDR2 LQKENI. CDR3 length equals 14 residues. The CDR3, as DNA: TGTGCCAGCTCACCAGAGGTATTTGGCACTGAAGCTTTCTTT. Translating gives CASSPEVFGTEAFF.

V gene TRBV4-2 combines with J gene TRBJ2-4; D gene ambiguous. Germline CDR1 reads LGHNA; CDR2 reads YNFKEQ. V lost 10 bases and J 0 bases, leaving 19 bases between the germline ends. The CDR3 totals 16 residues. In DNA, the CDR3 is TGTGCCATGAGCCTCGGGCCACAGACAGCCAAAAACATTCAGTACTTC. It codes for CAMSLGPQTAKNIQYF.